This TCR beta chain derives from a study of CXCR3-negative and CXCR3-positive naive CD8 T cells. Whole-study findings and limits: Greater hydrophobicity was found in TRB CDR3s of CXCR3-positive naive cells than of CXCR3-negative naive cells.

Comment on this clonotype: Its matching antigen is unknown.

UMI-labeled TRB cDNA libraries were prepared by 5' RACE. Reprocessing the 5' RACE reads, TCRdb reports a single entry for every CDR3 protein and omits DNA. This sample's table has 50,000 or so distinct CDR3 sequences. The germline gives CDR1 SGHDN, CDR2 FVKESK. This CDR3 has 17 amino acids. The sequence was collected from a human donor in good health. Some clones in this sample may be carry-over from other donors' samples. What was sequenced was naive CXCR3+ CD8+ T cells from blood. Subset described: CD45RO-CCR7+CD27+CD95- naive CD8+ T cells expressing CXCR3 (TNR3+). This rearrangement joins TRBV14 to TRBJ2-7; TCRdb's D call of TRBD1 is untestable without DNA. The CDR3 is CASSQVGDAREPYEQYF. Full variable domain (missing parts from reference TRBV14 and TRBJ2-7): EAGVTQFPSHSVIEKGQTVTLRCDPISGHDNLYWYRRVMGKEIKFLLHFVKESKQDESGMPNNRFLAERTGGTYSTLKVQPAELEDSGVYFCASSQVGDAREPYEQYFGPGTRLTVT.